The entry below describes one T cell receptor beta chain. The target antigen is unknown. The source of the sample is a study of monozygotic twins with inflammatory bowel disease. The study's findings and limits: The sharing of clonotypes with others was lower in IBD patients than in healthy twins, especially with disease activity.

Germline lookup yields CDR1 SEHNR and CDR2 FQNEAQ (reference sequence). This CDR3 region has 13 residues. Both the TCRalpha cDNA and the TCRbeta cDNA were taken through two nested PCRs, lasting around 15 and 9 cycles. Each CDR3 protein gets one entry in TCRdb, which reprocessed the 5' RACE reads and gives no DNA. The sample shows fewer than 550,000 distinct CDR3 sequences, and approximately 2.3% sits with its ten largest clones. The sequenced sample consisted of blood. The chain carries TRBV7-9 and TRBJ1-1. This sequence originates from a human donor with ulcerative colitis or Crohn's disease, or a healthy co-twin of an affected twin (not recorded which). The CDR3 region is CASSSGAGAEAFF.